This passage covers 8 T cell receptor beta chains from one sample sequenced in a study of cytomegalovirus exposure and HLA in healthy donors. Assay used: immunoSEQ multiplex PCR; TCRdb lists only in-frame clones, some missing. This sample has about 56,000 clones, with roughly 92% found just once. Source material: PBMCs. These receptors came from a man younger than 35 in good health and CMV-seronegative.

The chain is built from TRBV11-3 and TRBJ2-2; TRBD2 aligns across 7 bases. There are 14 residues in the CDR3. Germline values: CDR1 SGHNT, CDR2 YENEEA. V shed 4 bases and J 6 bases; nucleotides not matched to a gene: 5. CDR3 protein: CASSSRTSAGELFF. CDR3 DNA sequence: TGTGCCAGCAGCTCCCGGACTAGTGCCGGGGAGCTGTTTTTT.

This sequence joins TRBV6-5 and TRBJ2-7; maybe TRBD1 (6 bases). Germline V gene sequence: CDR1 MNHEY, CDR2 SVGAGI. V was trimmed by 2 bases and J by 7 bases, leaving 12 bases between them. This CDR3 has 13 amino acids. In nucleotides, the CDR3 is TGTGCCAGCAGTTACGACAGGTACGAAGAGCAGTACTTC. Protein sequence: CASSYDRYEEQYF.

The genes are TRBV5-6 and TRBJ2-5; D gene uncertain. This CDR3 spans 11 amino acids. The V gene's germline CDR1 is SGHDT and CDR2 YYEEEE. The ends were cut back, 1 base at V and 5 bases at J, with 3 bases in the middle. The CDR3 DNA reads TGTGCCAGCAGCTTGTCGGAGACCCAGTACTTC. Residues: CASSLSETQYF.

This chain connects TRBV27 to TRBJ2-7, with a possible D match to TRBD1 (6 bases). V shed 3 bases and J shed 0 bases, with 12 bases lying between them. Germline V gene sequence: CDR1 MNHEY, CDR2 SMNVEV (reference sequence). The length of the CDR3 is 15 residues. The CDR3 here is CASSFSGEGSYEQYF. For the CDR3, the DNA is TGTGCCAGCAGTTTTTCAGGGGAAGGCTCCTACGAGCAGTACTTC.

The DNA for the CDR3 is TGTGCCAGCAGCCCTCTGACTAGCGGGAGTCAAGTGGGCGGCGGGGAGCTGTTTTTT. This gives the protein CASSPLTSGSQVGGGELFF. This chain uses TRBV7-9 with TRBJ2-2; 12 bases fit TRBD2. The CDR3 is 19 amino acids. Germline trimming cut 5 bases from V and 7 bases from J; bases unmatched to any gene: 17. Per the germline V gene, CDR1 is SEHNR and CDR2 is FQNEAQ (reference sequence).

The V gene is TRBV18, the J gene TRBJ2-5; D unresolved. Germline V CDR1 and CDR2: KGHSH, LQKENI. V lost 2 bases and J lost 1, with 8 bases in between. The CDR3 loop spans 14 amino acids. CDR3 sequence: CASSPSGPQETQYF. CDR3 coding DNA: TGTGCCAGCTCACCATCAGGTCCCCAAGAGACCCAGTACTTC.

The V and J genes are TRBV28 and TRBJ2-7; 10 bases match TRBD2. Germline assignment: CDR1 MDHEN and CDR2 SYDVKM. The CDR3 totals 15 residues. Unmatched junction bases numbered 4, after V lost 5 bases and J lost 0 bases. CDR3 in amino acids: CASSTGTSVSYEQYF. CDR3 sequence (DNA): TGTGCCAGCAGTACCGGGACTAGCGTCTCCTACGAGCAGTACTTC.

The rearrangement links TRBV12-2 to TRBJ2-2; TRBD1, as called in the table, went unchecked against the DNA. TRBV12-2 is classified as a pseudogene. The CDR3 consists of 20 residues. CDR3: CASRLNSIEEGTENTGELFF. DNA for the CDR3: TGTGCAAGTCGCTTAAATTCGATCGAGGAGGGGACAGAGAACACCGGGGAGCTGTTTTTT.